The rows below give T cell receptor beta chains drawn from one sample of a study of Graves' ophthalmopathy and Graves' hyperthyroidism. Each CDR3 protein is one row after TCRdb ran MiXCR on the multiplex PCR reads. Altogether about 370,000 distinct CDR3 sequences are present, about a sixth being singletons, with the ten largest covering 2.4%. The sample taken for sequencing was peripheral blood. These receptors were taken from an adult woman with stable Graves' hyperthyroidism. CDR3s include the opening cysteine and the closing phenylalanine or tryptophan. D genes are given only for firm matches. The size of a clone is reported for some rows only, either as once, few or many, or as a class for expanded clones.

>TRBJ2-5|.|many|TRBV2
CASSQQGGQETQYF
TGTGCCAGCAGCCAACAGGGTGGGCAAGAGACCCAGTACTTC
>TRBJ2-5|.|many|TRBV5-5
CASSLEALLETQYF
TGTGCCAGCAGCTTGGAAGCTCTGCTGGAGACCCAGTACTTC
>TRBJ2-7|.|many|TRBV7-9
CASSPWRERTYEQYF
TGTGCCAGCAGCCCTTGGCGGGAACGCACCTACGAGCAGTACTTC
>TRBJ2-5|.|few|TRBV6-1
CASGLGTQETQYF
TGTGCCAGCGGCCTGGGGACCCAAGAGACCCAGTACTTC
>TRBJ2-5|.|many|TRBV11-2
CASSLGWQKETQYF
TGTGCCAGCAGCTTGGGCTGGCAGAAAGAGACCCAGTACTTC
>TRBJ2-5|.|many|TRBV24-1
CATSAWGLFQETQYF
TGTGCCACCAGTGCGTGGGGCTTATTCCAAGAGACCCAGTACTTC
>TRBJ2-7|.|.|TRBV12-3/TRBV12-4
CVSSFAAGSYEQYF
TGTGTCAGCAGTTTCGCCGCGGGATCCTACGAGCAGTACTTC
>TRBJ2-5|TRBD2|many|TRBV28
CASGSAGGASQTQYF
TGTGCCAGCGGATCAGCGGGAGGTGCCTCTCAGACCCAGTACTTC
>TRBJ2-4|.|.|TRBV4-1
CASSQASLPGTELDIQYF
TGCGCCAGCAGCCAAGCATCCCTCCCCGGGACGGAGTTAGACATTCAGTACTTC
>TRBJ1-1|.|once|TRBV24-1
CATSESKRNSEAFF
TGTGCCACCAGTGAGAGTAAGAGGAACTCTGAAGCTTTCTTT
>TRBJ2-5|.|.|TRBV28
CASSQPGGRRQETQYF
TGCGCCAGCAGCCAACCCGGGGGTCGCCGCCAAGAGACCCAGTACTTC
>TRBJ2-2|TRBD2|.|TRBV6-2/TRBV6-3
CASSYSGLAGRTLTGELFF
TGTGCCAGCAGTTACTCGGGACTAGCGGGACGAACATTGACCGGGGAGCTGTTTTTT
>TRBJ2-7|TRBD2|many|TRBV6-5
CASSYDRALRIRGGAGIYEQYF
TGTGCCAGCAGTTACGATAGGGCCCTGAGAATCCGTGGGGGAGCGGGGATCTACGAGCAGTACTTC
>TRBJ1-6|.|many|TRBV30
CAWSGDRNSPLHF
TGTGCCTGGAGTGGAGACAGGAACTCACCCCTCCACTTT
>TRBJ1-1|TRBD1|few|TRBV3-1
CASSRAGTGTTEAFF
TGTGCCAGCAGCCGGGCCGGGACAGGGACCACTGAAGCTTTCTTT
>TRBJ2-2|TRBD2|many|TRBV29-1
CSVAWREVVGELFF
TGCAGCGTTGCTTGGCGGGAGGTAGTCGGGGAGCTGTTTTTT
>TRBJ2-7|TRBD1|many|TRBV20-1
CSARFANRGKPYEQYF
TGCAGTGCTAGGTTCGCCAACAGGGGAAAGCCCTACGAGCAGTACTTC
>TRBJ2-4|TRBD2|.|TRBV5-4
CASSPRGTNFEGIQYF
TGTGCCAGCAGCCCGCGGGGGACCAACTTCGAAGGGATTCAGTACTTC
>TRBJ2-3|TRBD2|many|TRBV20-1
CSARGGLAGRTDTQYF
TGCAGTGCTAGAGGTGGCCTAGCGGGACGCACAGATACGCAGTATTTT
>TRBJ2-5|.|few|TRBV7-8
CASSLDSVRDQYF
TGTGCCAGCAGCTTAGATAGCGTACGGGACCAGTACTTC
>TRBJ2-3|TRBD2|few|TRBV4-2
CASSQRQGDYWAGTDTQYF
TGTGCCAGCAGCCAACGCCAAGGGGACTATTGGGCAGGGACAGATACGCAGTATTTT
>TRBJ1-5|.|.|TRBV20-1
CSARWRGRMVYQPQHF
TGCAGTGCTAGGTGGAGGGGGAGGATGGTGTATCAGCCCCAGCATTTT
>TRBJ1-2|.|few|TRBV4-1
CASSQVRGSYGYTF
TGCGCCAGCAGCCAAGTCAGGGGTTCCTATGGCTACACCTTC
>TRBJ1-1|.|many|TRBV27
CASSGAGRVLLNTEAFF
TGTGCCAGCAGTGGAGCCGGCAGGGTCCTTTTAAACACTGAAGCTTTCTTT
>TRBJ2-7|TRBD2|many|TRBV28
CASSPRAGVASYEQYF
TGTGCCAGCAGCCCGAGAGCGGGAGTCGCCTCCTACGAGCAGTACTTC
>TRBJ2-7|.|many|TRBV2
CASKPRDHSYEQYF
TGTGCCAGCAAACCGCGGGACCACTCCTACGAGCAGTACTTC
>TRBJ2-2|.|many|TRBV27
CASSFWTGELFF
TGTGCCAGCAGTTTCTGGACCGGGGAGCTGTTTTTT
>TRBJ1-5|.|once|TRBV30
CAWATGWGQPQHF
TGTGCCTGGGCTACCGGGTGGGGTCAGCCCCAGCATTTT
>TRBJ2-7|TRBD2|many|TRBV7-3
CASSLGSGSPYEQYF
TGTGCCAGCAGCTTAGGGAGCGGGAGCCCCTACGAGCAGTACTTC
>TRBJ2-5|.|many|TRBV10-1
CASSSLLGETQYF
TGCGCCAGCAGTTCCCTCCTCGGGGAGACCCAGTACTTC
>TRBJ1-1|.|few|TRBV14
CASSRRLSWGGEGETEAFF
TGTGCCAGCAGCCGCCGTTTGTCTTGGGGAGGGGAGGGAGAGACTGAAGCTTTCTTT